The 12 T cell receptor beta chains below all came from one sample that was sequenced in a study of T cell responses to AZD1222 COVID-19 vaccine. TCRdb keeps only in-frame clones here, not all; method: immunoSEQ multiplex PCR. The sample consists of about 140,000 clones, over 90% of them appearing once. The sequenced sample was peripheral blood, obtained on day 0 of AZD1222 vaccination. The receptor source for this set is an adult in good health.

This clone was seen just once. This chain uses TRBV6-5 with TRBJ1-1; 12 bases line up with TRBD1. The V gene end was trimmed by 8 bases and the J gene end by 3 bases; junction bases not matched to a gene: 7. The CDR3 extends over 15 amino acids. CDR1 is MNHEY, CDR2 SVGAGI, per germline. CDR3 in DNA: TGTGCCAGCTCCGGGACAGGGGGCGCGGACACTGAAGCTTTCTTT. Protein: CASSGTGGADTEAFF.

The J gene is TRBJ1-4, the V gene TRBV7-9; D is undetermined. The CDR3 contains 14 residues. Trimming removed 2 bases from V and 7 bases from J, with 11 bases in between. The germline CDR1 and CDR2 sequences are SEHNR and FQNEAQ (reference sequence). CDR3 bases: TGTGCCAGCAGCTTACGTCGGCCGGGTGAAAAACTGTTTTTT. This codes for CASSLRRPGEKLFF.

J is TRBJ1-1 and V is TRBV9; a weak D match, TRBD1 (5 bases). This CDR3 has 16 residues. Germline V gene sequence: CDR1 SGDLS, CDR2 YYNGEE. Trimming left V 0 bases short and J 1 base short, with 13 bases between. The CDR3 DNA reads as TGTGCCAGCAGCGTAGGCACCACAGGATCGAACACTGAAGCTTTCTTT. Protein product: CASSVGTTGSNTEAFF. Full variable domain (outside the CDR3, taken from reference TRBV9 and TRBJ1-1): DSGVTQTPKHLITATGQRVTLRCSPRSGDLSVYWYQQSLDQGLQFLIQYYNGEERAKGNILERFSAQQFPDLHSELNLSSLELGDSALYFCASSVGTTGSNTEAFFGQGTRLTVV.

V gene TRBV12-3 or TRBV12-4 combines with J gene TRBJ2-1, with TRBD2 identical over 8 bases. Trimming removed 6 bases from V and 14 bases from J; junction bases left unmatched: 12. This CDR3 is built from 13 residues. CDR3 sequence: CASSTVLAGREFF. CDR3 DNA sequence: TGTGCCAGCAGCACGGTATTAGCGGGAAGGGAGTTCTTC.

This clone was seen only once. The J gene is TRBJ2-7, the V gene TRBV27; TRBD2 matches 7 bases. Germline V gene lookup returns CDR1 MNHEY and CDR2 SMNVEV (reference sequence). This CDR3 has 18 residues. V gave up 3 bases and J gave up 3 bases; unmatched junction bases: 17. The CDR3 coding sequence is TGTGCCAGCAGTTTTAGTTTTTCGGGGGGTCCTAGAAACTACGAGCAGTACTTC. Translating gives CASSFSFSGGPRNYEQYF.

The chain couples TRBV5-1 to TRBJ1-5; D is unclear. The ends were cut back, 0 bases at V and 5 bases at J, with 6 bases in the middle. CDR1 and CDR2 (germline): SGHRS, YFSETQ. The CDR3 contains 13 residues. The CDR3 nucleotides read TGCGCCAGCAGCTTGGAACCCTATCAGCCCCAGCATTTT. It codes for CASSLEPYQPQHF.

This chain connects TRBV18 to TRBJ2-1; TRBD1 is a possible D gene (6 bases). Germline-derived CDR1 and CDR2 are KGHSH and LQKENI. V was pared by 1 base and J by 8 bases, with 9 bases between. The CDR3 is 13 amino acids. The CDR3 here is CASSPRDIDEQFF. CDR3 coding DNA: TGTGCCAGCTCACCACGGGACATCGATGAGCAGTTCTTC.

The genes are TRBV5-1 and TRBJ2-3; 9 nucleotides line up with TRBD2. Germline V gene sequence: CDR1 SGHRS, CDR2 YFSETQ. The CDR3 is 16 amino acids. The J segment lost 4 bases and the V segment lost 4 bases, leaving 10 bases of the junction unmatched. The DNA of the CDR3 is TGCGCCAGCAGCATCCTTTTAGCGGGAGATTCAGATACGCAGTATTTT. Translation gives CASSILLAGDSDTQYF. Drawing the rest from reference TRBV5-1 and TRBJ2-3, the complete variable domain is KAGVTQTPRYLIKTRGQQVTLSCSPISGHRSVSWYQQTPGQGLQFLFEYFSETQRNKGNFPGRFSGRQFSNSRSEMNVSTLELGDSALYLCASSILLAGDSDTQYFGPGTRLTVL.

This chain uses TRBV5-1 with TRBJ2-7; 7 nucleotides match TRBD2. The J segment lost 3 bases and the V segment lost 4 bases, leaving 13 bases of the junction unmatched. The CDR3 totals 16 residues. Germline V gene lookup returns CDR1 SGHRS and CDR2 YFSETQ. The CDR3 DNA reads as TGCGCCAGCAGCCTCACCAGCGGGACTGGGATCTACGAGCAGTACTTC. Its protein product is CASSLTSGTGIYEQYF.

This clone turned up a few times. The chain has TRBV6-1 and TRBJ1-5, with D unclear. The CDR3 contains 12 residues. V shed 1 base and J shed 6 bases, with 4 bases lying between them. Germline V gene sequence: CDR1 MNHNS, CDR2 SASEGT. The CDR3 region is CASSEGGQPQHF. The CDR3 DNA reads TGTGCCAGCAGTGAAGGAGGTCAGCCCCAGCATTTT.

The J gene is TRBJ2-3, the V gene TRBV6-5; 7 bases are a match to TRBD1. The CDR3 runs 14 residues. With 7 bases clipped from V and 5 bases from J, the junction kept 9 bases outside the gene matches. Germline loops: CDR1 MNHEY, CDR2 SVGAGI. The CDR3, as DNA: TGTGCCAGCAAGAAGGGGGCTGCTGTAGATACGCAGTATTTT. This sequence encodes CASKKGAAVDTQYF.

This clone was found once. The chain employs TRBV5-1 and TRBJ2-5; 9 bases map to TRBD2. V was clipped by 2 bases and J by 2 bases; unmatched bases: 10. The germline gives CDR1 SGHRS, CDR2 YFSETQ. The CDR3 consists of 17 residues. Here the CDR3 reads CASSFEPSGRHQETQYF. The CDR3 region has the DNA TGCGCCAGCAGCTTCGAACCCAGCGGGAGGCATCAAGAGACCCAGTACTTC.